This T cell receptor (beta chain) was identified in a study of cytomegalovirus exposure and HLA in healthy donors. Study outcomes and limitations: TCR beta chains numbering under 200 were designated cytomegalovirus-associated. For most subjects, TCR beta sequences were reported to predict HLA-A and HLA-B alleles with accuracy.

With respect to this clone: Its antigen remains unidentified.

With 60 Vbeta and 13 Jbeta primers, the PCR was carried out. Profiled with immunoSEQ multiplex PCR; TCRdb holds only in-frame clones, not every one. The sample includes 85,000 to 110,000 clones, roughly 79% of them seen just once. The specimen sequenced was PBMCs. The sequence derives from a man aged 45-65 years in good health and CMV-seropositive.

CDR3 region: CASRMETGGHGYTF. For the CDR3, the DNA is TGTGCCAGCAGGATGGAGACAGGGGGACATGGCTACACCTTC. The chain joins TRBV2 to TRBJ1-2, with 9 bases matching TRBD1. Per germline, CDR1 SNHLY and CDR2 FYNNEI. V was pared by 6 bases and J by 6 bases, with 8 bases of the junction left unmatched. The CDR3 is made up of 14 amino acids.